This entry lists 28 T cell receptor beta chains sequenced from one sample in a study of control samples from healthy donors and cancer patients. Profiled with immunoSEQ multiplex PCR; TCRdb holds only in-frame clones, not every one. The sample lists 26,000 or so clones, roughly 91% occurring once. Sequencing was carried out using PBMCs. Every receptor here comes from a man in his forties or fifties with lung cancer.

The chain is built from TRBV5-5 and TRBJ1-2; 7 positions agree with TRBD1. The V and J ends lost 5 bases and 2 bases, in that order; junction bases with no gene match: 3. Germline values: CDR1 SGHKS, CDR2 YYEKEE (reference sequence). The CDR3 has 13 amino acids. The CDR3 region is CASRLQGNYGYTF. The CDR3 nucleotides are TGTGCCAGCAGGTTACAGGGGAACTATGGCTACACCTTC.

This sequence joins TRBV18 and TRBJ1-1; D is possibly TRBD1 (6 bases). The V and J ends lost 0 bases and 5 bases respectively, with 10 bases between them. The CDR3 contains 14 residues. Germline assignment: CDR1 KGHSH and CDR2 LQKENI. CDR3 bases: TGTGCCAGCTCACCACCGTACAGGGAAACTGAAGCTTTCTTT. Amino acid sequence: CASSPPYRETEAFF.

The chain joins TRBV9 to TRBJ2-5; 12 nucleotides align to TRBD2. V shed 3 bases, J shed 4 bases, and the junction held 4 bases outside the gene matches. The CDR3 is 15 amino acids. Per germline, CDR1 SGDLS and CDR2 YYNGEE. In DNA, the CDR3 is TGTGCCAGCAGCGCGCTAGCGGGGGGGCGAGAGACCCAGTACTTC. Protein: CASSALAGGRETQYF.

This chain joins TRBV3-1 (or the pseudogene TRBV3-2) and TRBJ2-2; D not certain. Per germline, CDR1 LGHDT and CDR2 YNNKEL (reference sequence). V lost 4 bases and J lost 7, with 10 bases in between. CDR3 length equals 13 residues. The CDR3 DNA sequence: TGTGCCAGCAGCCGAGGAATAGGCGGGGAGCTGTTTTTT. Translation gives CASSRGIGGELFF.

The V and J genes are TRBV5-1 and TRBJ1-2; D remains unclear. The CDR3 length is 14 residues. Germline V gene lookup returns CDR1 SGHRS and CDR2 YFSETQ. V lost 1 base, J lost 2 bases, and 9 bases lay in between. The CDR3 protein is CASSLRESNYGYTF. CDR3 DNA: TGCGCCAGCAGCTTGCGGGAGTCAAACTATGGCTACACCTTC.

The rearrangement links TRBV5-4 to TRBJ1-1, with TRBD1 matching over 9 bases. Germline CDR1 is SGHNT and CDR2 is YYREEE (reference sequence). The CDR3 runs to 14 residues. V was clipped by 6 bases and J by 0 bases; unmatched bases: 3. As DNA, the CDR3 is TGTGCCAGCAAGACAGGGGGTATGAACACTGAAGCTTTCTTT. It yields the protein CASKTGGMNTEAFF.

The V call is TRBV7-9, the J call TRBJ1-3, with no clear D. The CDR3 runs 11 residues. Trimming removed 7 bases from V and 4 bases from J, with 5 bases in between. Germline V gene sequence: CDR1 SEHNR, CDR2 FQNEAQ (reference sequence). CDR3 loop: CASTGGNTIYF. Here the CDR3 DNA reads TGTGCCAGCACCGGCGGAAACACCATATATTTT.

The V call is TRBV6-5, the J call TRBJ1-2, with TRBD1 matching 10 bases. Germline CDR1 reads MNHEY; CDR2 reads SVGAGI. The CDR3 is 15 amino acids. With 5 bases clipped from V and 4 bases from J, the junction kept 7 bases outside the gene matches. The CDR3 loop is CASSLETGGLYGYTF. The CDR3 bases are TGTGCCAGCAGTCTAGAGACAGGGGGCCTCTATGGCTACACCTTC.

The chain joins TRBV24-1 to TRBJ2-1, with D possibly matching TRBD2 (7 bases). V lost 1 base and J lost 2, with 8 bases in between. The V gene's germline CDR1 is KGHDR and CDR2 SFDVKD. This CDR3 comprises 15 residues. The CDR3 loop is CATSDFGGPYNEQFF. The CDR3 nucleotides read TGTGCCACCAGTGATTTCGGGGGGCCCTACAATGAGCAGTTCTTC.

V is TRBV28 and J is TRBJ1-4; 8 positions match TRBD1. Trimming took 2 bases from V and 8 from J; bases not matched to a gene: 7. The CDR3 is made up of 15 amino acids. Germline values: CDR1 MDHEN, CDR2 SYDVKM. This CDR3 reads CASSLRQGIREKLFF. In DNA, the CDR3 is TGTGCCAGCAGTTTACGACAGGGGATACGGGAAAAACTGTTTTTT. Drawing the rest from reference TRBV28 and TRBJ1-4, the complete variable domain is DVKVTQSSRYLVKRTGEKVFLECVQDMDHENMFWYRQDPGLGLRLIYFSYDVKMKEKGDIPEGYSVSREKKERFSLILESASTNQTSMYLCASSLRQGIREKLFFGSGTQLSVL.

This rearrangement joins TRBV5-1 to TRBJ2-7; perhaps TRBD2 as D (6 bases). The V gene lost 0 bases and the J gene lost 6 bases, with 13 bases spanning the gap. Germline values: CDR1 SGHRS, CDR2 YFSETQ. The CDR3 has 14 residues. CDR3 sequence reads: CASSLETTGGEQYF. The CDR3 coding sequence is TGCGCCAGCAGCTTGGAGACGACCGGGGGCGAGCAGTACTTC.

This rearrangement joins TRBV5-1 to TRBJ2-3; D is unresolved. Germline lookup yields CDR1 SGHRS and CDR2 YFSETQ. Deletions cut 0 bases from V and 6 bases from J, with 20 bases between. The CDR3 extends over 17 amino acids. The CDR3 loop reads CASSLDPTGPPRDTQYF. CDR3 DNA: TGCGCCAGCAGCTTGGATCCGACCGGGCCCCCCCGGGATACGCAGTATTTT.

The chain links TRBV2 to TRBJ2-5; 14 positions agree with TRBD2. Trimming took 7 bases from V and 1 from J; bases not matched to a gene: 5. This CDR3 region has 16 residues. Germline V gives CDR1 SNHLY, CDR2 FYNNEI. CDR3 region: CASKRLAGGFQETQYF. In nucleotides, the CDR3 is TGTGCCAGCAAAAGACTAGCGGGGGGGTTCCAAGAGACCCAGTACTTC.

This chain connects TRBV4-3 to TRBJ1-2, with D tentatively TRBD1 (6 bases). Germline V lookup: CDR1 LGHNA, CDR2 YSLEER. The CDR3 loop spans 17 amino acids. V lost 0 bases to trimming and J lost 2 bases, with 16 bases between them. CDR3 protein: CASSQDIGGGGNYGYTF. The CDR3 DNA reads TGCGCCAGCAGCCAAGATATTGGGGGAGGGGGAAACTATGGCTACACCTTC.

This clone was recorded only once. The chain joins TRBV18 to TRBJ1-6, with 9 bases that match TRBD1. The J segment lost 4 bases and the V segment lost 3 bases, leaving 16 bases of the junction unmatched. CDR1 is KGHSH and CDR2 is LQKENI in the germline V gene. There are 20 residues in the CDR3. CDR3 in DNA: TGTGCCAGCTCACCCGTCCAAGGGGCACCGGGACAGGGATATAATTCACCCCTCCACTTT. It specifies CASSPVQGAPGQGYNSPLHF.

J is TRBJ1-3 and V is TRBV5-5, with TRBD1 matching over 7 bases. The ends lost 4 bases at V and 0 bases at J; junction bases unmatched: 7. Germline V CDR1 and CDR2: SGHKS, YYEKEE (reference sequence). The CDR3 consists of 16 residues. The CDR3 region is CASSPRTGTSGNTIYF. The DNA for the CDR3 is TGTGCCAGCAGCCCCAGGACAGGAACCTCTGGAAACACCATATATTTT.

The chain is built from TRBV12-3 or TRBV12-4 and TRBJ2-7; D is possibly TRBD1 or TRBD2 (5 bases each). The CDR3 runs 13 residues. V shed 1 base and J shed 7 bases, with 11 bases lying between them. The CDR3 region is CASSLGQGREQYF. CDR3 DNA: TGTGCCAGCAGTTTAGGGCAGGGACGGGAGCAGTACTTC.

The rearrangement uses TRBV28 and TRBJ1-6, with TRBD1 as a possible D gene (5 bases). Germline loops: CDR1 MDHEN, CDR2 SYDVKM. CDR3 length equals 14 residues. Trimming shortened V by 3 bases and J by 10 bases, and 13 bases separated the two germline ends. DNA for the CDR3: TGTGCCAGCAGTTTGGCAGGGAGGAGGTCACCCCTCCACTTT. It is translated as CASSLAGRRSPLHF.

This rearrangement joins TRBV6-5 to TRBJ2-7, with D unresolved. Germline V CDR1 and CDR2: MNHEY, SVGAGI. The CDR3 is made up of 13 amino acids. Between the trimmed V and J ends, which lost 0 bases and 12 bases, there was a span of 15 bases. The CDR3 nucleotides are TGTGCCAGCAGTTACTCGAGTTGGGAAGCGACGTACTTC. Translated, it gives CASSYSSWEATYF.

In nucleotides, the CDR3 is TGCGCCAGCAGCTTGGAGGGCGATACATTTTCACCCCTCCACTTT. This codes for CASSLEGDTFSPLHF. The chain employs TRBV5-1 and TRBJ1-6; D gene unclear. In germline, CDR1 is SGHRS, CDR2 YFSETQ. The CDR3 runs to 15 residues. V was cut by 0 bases and J by 9 bases, with 13 bases left in between. Full variable domain (rest looked up from reference TRBV5-1 and TRBJ1-6): KAGVTQTPRYLIKTRGQQVTLSCSPISGHRSVSWYQQTPGQGLQFLFEYFSETQRNKGNFPGRFSGRQFSNSRSEMNVSTLELGDSALYLCASSLEGDTFSPLHFGNGTRLTVT.

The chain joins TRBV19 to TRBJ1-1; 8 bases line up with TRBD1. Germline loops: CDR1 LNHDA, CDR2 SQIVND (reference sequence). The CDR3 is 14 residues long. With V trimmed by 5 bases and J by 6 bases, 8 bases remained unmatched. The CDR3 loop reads CASSARTGRAEAFF. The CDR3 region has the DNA TGTGCCAGTAGTGCCAGGACAGGGCGGGCTGAAGCTTTCTTT.

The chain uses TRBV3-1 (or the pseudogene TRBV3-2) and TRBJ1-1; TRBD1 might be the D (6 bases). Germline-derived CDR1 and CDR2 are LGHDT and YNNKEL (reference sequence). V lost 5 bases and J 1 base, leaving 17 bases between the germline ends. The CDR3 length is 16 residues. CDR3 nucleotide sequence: TGTGCCAGCAGCGCAAATTGGGGGGCTGAGAACACTGAAGCTTTCTTT. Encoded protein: CASSANWGAENTEAFF.

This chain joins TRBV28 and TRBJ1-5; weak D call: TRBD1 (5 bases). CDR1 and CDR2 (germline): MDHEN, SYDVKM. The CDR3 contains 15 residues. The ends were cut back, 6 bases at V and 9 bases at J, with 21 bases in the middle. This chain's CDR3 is CASRLTGTETSPQHF. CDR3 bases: TGTGCCAGCAGATTAACCGGGACGGAGACTTCGCCCCAGCATTTT.

As DNA, the CDR3 is TGTGCCAGTAGTATAGGGGTAGTCGGCATTCAGTACTTC. It is translated as CASSIGVVGIQYF. The chain joins TRBV19 to TRBJ2-4; D is uncertain. The CDR3 is 13 amino acids. The germline V gene has CDR1 LNHDA and CDR2 SQIVND (reference sequence). V lost 1 base, J lost 9 bases, and 10 bases lay in between. The full variable domain, its missing parts supplied by reference TRBV19 and TRBJ2-4, is DGGITQSPKYLFRKEGQNVTLSCEQNLNHDAMYWYRQDPGQGLRLIYYSQIVNDFQKGDIAEGYSVSREKKESFPLTVTSAQKNPTAFYLCASSIGVVGIQYFGAGTRLSVL.

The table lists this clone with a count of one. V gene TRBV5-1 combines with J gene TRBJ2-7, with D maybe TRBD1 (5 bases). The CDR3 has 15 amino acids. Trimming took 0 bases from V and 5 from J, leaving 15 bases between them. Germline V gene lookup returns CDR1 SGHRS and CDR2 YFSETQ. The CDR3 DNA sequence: TGCGCCAGCAGCTTGGGGGAACAGGTAGTGAACGAGCAGTACTTC. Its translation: CASSLGEQVVNEQYF.

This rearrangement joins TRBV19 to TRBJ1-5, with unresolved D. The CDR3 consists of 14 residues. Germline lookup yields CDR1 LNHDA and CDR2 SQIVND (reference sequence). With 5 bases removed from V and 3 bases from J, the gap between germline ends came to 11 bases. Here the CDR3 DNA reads TGTGCCAGTAGTTCGGGGAAGGACAATCAGCCCCAGCATTTT. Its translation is CASSSGKDNQPQHF.

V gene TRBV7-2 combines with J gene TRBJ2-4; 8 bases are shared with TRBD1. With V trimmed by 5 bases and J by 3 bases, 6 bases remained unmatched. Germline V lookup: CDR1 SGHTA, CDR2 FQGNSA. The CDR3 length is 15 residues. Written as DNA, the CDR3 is TGTGCCAGCAGCCCAGGGGGCATAGTCAAAAACATTCAGTACTTC. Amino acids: CASSPGGIVKNIQYF.

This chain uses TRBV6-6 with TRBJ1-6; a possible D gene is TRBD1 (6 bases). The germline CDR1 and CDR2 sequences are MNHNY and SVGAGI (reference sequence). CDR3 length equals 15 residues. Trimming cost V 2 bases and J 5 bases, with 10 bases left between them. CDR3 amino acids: CASSYAGQNNSPLHF. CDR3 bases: TGTGCCAGCAGTTACGCGGGACAAAATAATTCACCCCTCCACTTT.